This TCR beta chain was captured by sequencing in a study of beta chain features in type 1 diabetes. As every portion of the isolated RNA was reverse transcribed, the sequencing read expressed TCRB transcripts. Clones were sequenced by immunoSEQ multiplex PCR, and TCRdb holds only the in-frame ones, with some missing. In the table there are under 250,000 clones, 11% of which are singletons. This clone was detected a few times. The sequence was collected from a man between 18 and 35 years old in good health. Sequenced material: central memory CD4+ T cells from blood.

CDR3 loop: CASSQDRGFNEKLFF. DNA for the CDR3: TGTGCCAGCAGCCAGGACAGGGGATTTAATGAAAAACTGTTTTTT. V gene TRBV4-2 combines with J gene TRBJ1-4; 9 nucleotides line up with TRBD1. The CDR3 consists of 15 residues. After removal of 3 bases from V and 4 bases from J, the junction contained 3 bases not matched to a gene. Looked up from germline, CDR1 is LGHNA and CDR2 is YNFKEQ.